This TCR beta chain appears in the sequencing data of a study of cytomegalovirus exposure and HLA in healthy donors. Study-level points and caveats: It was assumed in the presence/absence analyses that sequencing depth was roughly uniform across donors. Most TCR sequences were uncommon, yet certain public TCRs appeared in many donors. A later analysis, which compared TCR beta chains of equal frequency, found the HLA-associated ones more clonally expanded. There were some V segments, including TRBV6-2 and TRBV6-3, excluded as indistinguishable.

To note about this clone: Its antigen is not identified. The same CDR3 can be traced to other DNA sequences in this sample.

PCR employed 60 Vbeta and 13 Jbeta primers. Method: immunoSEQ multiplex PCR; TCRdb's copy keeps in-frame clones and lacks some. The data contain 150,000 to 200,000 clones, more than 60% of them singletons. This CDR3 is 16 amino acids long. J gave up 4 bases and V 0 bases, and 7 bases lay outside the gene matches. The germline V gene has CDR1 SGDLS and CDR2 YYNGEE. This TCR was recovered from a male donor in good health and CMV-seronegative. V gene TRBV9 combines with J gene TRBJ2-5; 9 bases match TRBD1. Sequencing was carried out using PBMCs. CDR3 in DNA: TGTGCCAGCAGCGTAGGGTCGGGACAGGGTGGAGAGACCCAGTACTTC. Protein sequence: CASSVGSGQGGETQYF.